A single sample gave rise to the 10 T cell receptor beta chains below, sequenced in a study of blood T cell repertoires in COVID-19. TCRdb's table, derived via immunoSEQ multiplex PCR, lists solely in-frame clones and lacks some. Of fewer than 200,000 clones detected, roughly 78% appear once; the ten largest clones hold around 20%. Source material: PBMCs or T cells enriched from blood (not recorded which). The origin of the receptors is a woman aged 70-85 years in a cohort exposed to, infected with or recovered from COVID-19 (not recorded which).

J is TRBJ2-5 and V is TRBV9, with 8 bases fitting TRBD2. J was trimmed by 2 bases and V by 0 bases; bases with no gene match: 0. CDR3 size: 14 residues. The germline CDR1 and CDR2 sequences are SGDLS and YYNGEE. CDR3 sequence reads: CASSVAGGQETQYF. DNA for the CDR3: TGTGCCAGCAGCGTAGCGGGGGGGCAAGAGACCCAGTACTTC.

The chain combines TRBV5-8 with TRBJ2-1, with no clear D. The CDR3 is made up of 16 amino acids. CDR1 SGHTS and CDR2 YDEGEE come from the germline V gene. Trimming cost V 4 bases and J 0 bases, with 14 bases left between them. The CDR3 reads CASSPSVSYSYNEQFF. In nucleotides, the CDR3 is TGTGCCAGCAGCCCCTCGGTCTCCTACTCCTACAATGAGCAGTTCTTC.

The CDR3 protein is CASSYSRQGETGANVLTF. The CDR3 DNA reads as TGTGCCAGCAGTTACTCTCGGCAGGGGGAGACTGGGGCCAACGTCCTGACTTTC. This chain connects TRBV27 to TRBJ2-6; 7 nucleotides line up with TRBD1. V shed 4 bases and J 2 bases; nucleotides not matched to a gene: 11. The CDR3 is made up of 18 amino acids. Germline CDR1 is MNHEY and CDR2 is SMNVEV (reference sequence).

V gene TRBV12-5 combines with J gene TRBJ2-7; D may be TRBD1 (6 bases). CDR1 LGHNT and CDR2 FRNRAP come from the germline V gene. This CDR3 is built from 14 residues. The V and J ends lost 5 bases and 2 bases respectively, with 13 bases between them. CDR3 sequence reads: CASGLDRQTYEQYF. For the CDR3, the DNA is TGTGCTAGTGGTCTCGACAGGCAAACCTACGAGCAGTACTTC.

The chain is built from TRBV12-3 or TRBV12-4 and TRBJ2-5; TRBD1 aligns across 7 bases. Germline trimming cut 4 bases from V and 2 bases from J; bases unmatched to any gene: 1. This CDR3 spans 13 amino acids. The CDR3 region is CASSWTGQETQYF. The CDR3 DNA follows: TGTGCCAGCAGTTGGACAGGTCAAGAGACCCAGTACTTC.

Concerning this clone: Other DNA sequences within the sample encode an identical CDR3. V usage is TRBV18 and J usage is TRBJ1-5, with a possible D match to TRBD1 (5 bases). Trimming took off 2 bases at V and 7 bases at J, with 9 bases between the two ends. The CDR3 has 13 residues. From germline, CDR1 is KGHSH and CDR2 LQKENI. The CDR3 reads CASSPGRDQPQHF. The DNA for the CDR3 is TGTGCCAGCTCACCAGGGCGGGACCAGCCCCAGCATTTT.

This clone came up once. Additional DNA sequences in this sample encode the identical CDR3. V is TRBV4-2 and J is TRBJ2-7; 13 bases match TRBD2. Germline V gene data show CDR1 as LGHNA and CDR2 as YNFKEQ. The CDR3 extends over 15 amino acids. The V segment lost 1 base and the J segment 3 bases; nucleotides outside the gene matches: 0. The CDR3 region has the DNA TGTGCCAGCAGCCAAGGACTAGCGGGAGGCTACGAGCAGTACTTC. This gives the protein CASSQGLAGGYEQYF.

The chain combines TRBV7-9 with TRBJ1-4, with 7 bases matching TRBD1. J gave up 2 bases and V 5 bases, and 5 bases lay outside the gene matches. Germline CDR1 is SEHNR and CDR2 is FQNEAQ (reference sequence). CDR3 length equals 15 residues. The CDR3 spells CASSISTGTNEKLFF. CDR3 sequence (DNA): TGTGCCAGCAGCATATCGACAGGGACTAATGAAAAACTGTTTTTT. Looking up the rest from reference TRBV7-9 and TRBJ1-4 gives the full variable domain: DTGVSQNPRHKITKRGQNVTFRCDPISEHNRLYWYRQTLGQGPEFLTYFQNEAQLEKSRLLSDRFSAERPKGSFSTLEIQRTEQGDSAMYLCASSISTGTNEKLFFGSGTQLSVL.

This chain joins TRBV4-2 and TRBJ2-1; D perhaps matches TRBD2 (6 bases). The CDR3 contains 16 residues. Germline V CDR1 and CDR2: LGHNA, YNFKEQ. V shed 1 base and J shed 5 bases, with 15 bases lying between them. CDR3 sequence: CASSQVISGPNNEQFF. The CDR3 bases are TGTGCCAGCAGCCAAGTCATTAGCGGACCAAACAATGAGCAGTTCTTC.

This rearrangement joins TRBV12-5 to TRBJ2-3; D might be TRBD2 (6 bases). V was cut by 0 bases and J by 1 base, with 8 bases left in between. Per the germline V gene, CDR1 is LGHNT and CDR2 is FRNRAP. The CDR3 has 15 amino acids. CDR3 region: CASGLVSGGTDTQYF. The CDR3 DNA follows: TGTGCTAGTGGTTTGGTTTCGGGGGGCACAGATACGCAGTATTTT.